The T cell receptor (beta chain) described here comes from a study of T cell changes during pregnancy in multiple sclerosis. Some clones are missing from TCRdb's copy, which holds only in-frame ones; the method was immunoSEQ multiplex PCR. This table holds almost 40,000 clones, just over 90% found once. CDR1 is SGHAT, CDR2 FQNNGV, per germline. This CDR3 has 13 residues. V was cut by 4 bases and J by 3 bases, with 6 bases left in between. This material consisted of CD4+ T cells from peripheral blood mononuclear cells, taken in the third trimester of pregnancy. The clonotype comes from a female donor in good health, enrolled as a control in a pregnancy study. The rearrangement uses TRBV11-2 and TRBJ2-2; maybe TRBD2 (6 bases). CDR3 in DNA: TGTGCCAGCAGCTGGGGGGACACCGGGGAGCTGTTTTTT. Translation: CASSWGDTGELFF.